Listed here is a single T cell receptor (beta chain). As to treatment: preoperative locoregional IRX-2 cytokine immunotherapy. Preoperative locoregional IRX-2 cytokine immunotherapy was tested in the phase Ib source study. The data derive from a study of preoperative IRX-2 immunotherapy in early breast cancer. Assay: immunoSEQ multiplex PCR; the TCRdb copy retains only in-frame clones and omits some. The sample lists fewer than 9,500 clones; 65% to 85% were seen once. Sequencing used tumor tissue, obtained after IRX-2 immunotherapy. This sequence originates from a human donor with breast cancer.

CDR3 coding DNA: TGCGCCAGCAGCGAGAACCCGAGCTCCTATAATTCACCCCTCCACTTT. Its protein is CASSENPSSYNSPLHF. This chain connects TRBV1 to TRBJ1-6. TRBV1 is a documented pseudogene. The CDR3 has 16 amino acids.